A selection of T cell receptor beta chains follows, all from one sample in a study of blood T cell repertoires in COVID-19. This table comes from immunoSEQ multiplex PCR, and its TCRdb copy is limited to in-frame clones, with some not included. The profile shows approximately 250,000 clones, roughly 91% of them singletons. Sequenced: PBMCs or T cells enriched from blood (not recorded which). Receptors were obtained from a woman in her twenties or thirties who had recovered from COVID-19. CDR3s include the opening cysteine and the closing phenylalanine or tryptophan. D genes are given only for firm matches. Rows may omit the clone size; those that give it use once, few, many or a size class.

TRBJ1-4	TRBV6-5	14	-	-	TGTGCCAGCAGCGCGGGACGCCAGGCAGGGAAACTGTTTTTT	CASSAGRQAGKLFF
TRBJ1-2	TRBV10-3	16	TRBD1	-	TGTGCCATCAGTGAGTCAATAAGCAGGGGGAACTATGGCTACACCTTC	CAISESISRGNYGYTF
TRBJ2-1	TRBV30	12	-	-	TGTGCCTGGAGTGTACTAGGCCATGAGCAGTTCTTC	CAWSVLGHEQFF
TRBJ1-1	TRBV9	15	-	-	TGTGCCAGCAGCGTAGGGGGTGGGAGTAACACTGAAGCTTTCTTT	CASSVGGGSNTEAFF
TRBJ2-5	TRBV6-2/TRBV6-3	14	TRBD1	-	TGTGCCAGCAGTGGAGGACAGGCCCAAGAGACCCAGTACTTC	CASSGGQAQETQYF
TRBJ2-1	TRBV30	14	TRBD2	-	TGTGCCTGGAGTGTGGGGGGAGGGACCGTTGAGCAGTTCTTC	CAWSVGGGTVEQFF
TRBJ2-1	TRBV24-1	16	-	-	TGTGCCACCAGTGATCGGACGGGGGGCTCTTACAATGAGCAGTTCTTC	CATSDRTGGSYNEQFF
TRBJ1-2	TRBV30	13	-	-	TGTGCCTGGAGTCCACAGACAACTGGTGGCTACACCTTC	CAWSPQTTGGYTF
TRBJ1-2	TRBV6-5	13	-	-	TGTGCCAGCAGTCGGAGGGGATTCAATGGCTACACCTTC	CASSRRGFNGYTF
TRBJ2-7	TRBV5-5	16	-	-	TGTGCCAGCAGCTTGGTGTTAGGGACAATGAACTACGAGCAGTACTTC	CASSLVLGTMNYEQYF
TRBJ2-7	TRBV28	13	-	few	TGTGCCAGCGCTCTCGTTCCCGAGCGCGAGCAGTACTTC	CASALVPEREQYF
TRBJ1-6	TRBV7-2	16	-	-	TGTGCCAGCAGCTCAACAGGGTCTGCCTATAATTCACCCCTCCACTTT	CASSSTGSAYNSPLHF
TRBJ1-1	TRBV18	15	-	-	TGTGCCAGCTCAACCATGCACACAGAGAACACTGAAGCTTTCTTT	CASSTMHTENTEAFF
TRBJ2-2	TRBV27	13	-	-	TGTGCCAGCAGTTTATCCGTCCTCGGGGAGCTGTTTTTT	CASSLSVLGELFF
TRBJ1-2	TRBV28	12	TRBD1	-	TGTGCCAGCGGGCAGGGGGCCTATGGCTACACCTTC	CASGQGAYGYTF
TRBJ1-2	TRBV9	12	-	-	TGTGCCAGCAGCGTAGAGGGGTATGGCTACACCTTC	CASSVEGYGYTF
TRBJ2-7	TRBV30	11	TRBD2	-	TGTGCCTGGAGCGGGAGGTATGAGCAGTACTTC	CAWSGRYEQYF